This T cell receptor beta chain was captured by sequencing in a study of T cells in Graves' hyperthyroidism and ophthalmopathy. Broader study findings: The authors' 13 V-J model separated ophthalmopathy from stable hyperthyroidism.

The CDR3 consists of 19 residues. V dropped 6 bases and J dropped 2; count of bases not matched to a gene: 18. Germline assignment: CDR1 MDHEN and CDR2 SYDVKM. About this clonotype: Its antigen is not known.

Amplification of TCR beta CDR3 regions was performed using RNA transcripts as template. The TCR CDR3 first-round RT-PCR relied on the HTBI primer set. TCRdb reanalysed the multiplex PCR reads using MiXCR and keeps one entry per CDR3 protein. This table holds 250,000 or so distinct CDR3 sequences, more than 14% found once. The sequence derives from a middle-aged woman with Graves' hyperthyroidism that later progressed to Graves' ophthalmopathy. The rearrangement joins TRBV28 to TRBJ2-5, with 10 positions matching TRBD2. The sequenced sample was blood. The CDR3 is CASSQAASGRSSVQETQYF. The CDR3 DNA sequence: TGTGCCAGCAGCCAAGCCGCTAGCGGGAGATCAAGCGTACAAGAGACCCAGTACTTC.